This entry concerns a single T cell receptor beta chain. Its antigen specificity is not known. Base qualities were left out, and no much larger clone turns up one base away. This entry comes from a study of blood T cell repertoires in COVID-19 (dated by TCRdb to the early 2020s). Some background on the complete study: The collaborator samples originated in the United States, Italy and Spain and spanned the acute and convalescent phases of COVID-19. The material from the prospective study consisted of cDNA or gDNA derived from T cells, B-cell-depleted T cells, or PBMCs. The dataset comprised deeply sampled blood TCRbeta repertoires from subjects exposed to, actively infected with, or recovered from COVID-19. The repertoires were released in a freely available public database intended as a resource for research on the immune response to SARS-CoV-2. Samples were obtained from the ongoing ImmuneRACE study (first 160 participants) and from some 1,200 subjects provided by 6 global collaborators. A de-identified subject ID, COVID-19 status, age in years and sex were almost always included in the sample metadata. Where available, HLA class I and class II types were obtained from metadata supplied by the sample provider rather than from assay-based typing. The paper as a whole reports these results and caveats: The amount of clinical and demographic metadata varied by source and participant and was provided uncurated.

TCRbeta CDR3 regions were amplified from genomic DNA using the immunoSEQ Assay, a bias-controlled multiplex PCR. The authors processed their data as follows. The number of nucleated cells in each sample was estimated from the amplification of reference gene primers within the assay. Sequence reads were collapsed and filtered to measure the absolute abundance of every unique TCRbeta CDR3 rearrangement. For each sample, productive Simpson clonality was calculated as the square root of Simpson's diversity index across productive rearrangements. TCRdb carries this immuneACCESS record with in-frame sequences only. Its versions omit some clonotypes, under half of them owing to an unresolved V gene in the studies checked, with the rest unexplained. V and J calls and clone size are as listed in that table; D and trimming were resolved from the DNA. In all, the sample holds approximately 300,000 clones, and 86% of those were seen once. The top ten clonotypes cover 1.5% to 2% of the sample.

The CDR3 runs 17 residues from the cysteine to the phenylalanine. Only CDR3 DNA remains: 51 bases, in frame from the first base. From a lookup of the germline V gene, CDR1 and CDR2 are MGHDK and SYGVNS. Trimming removed 5 bases from V and 1 base from J; the gene matches leave 7 bases unexplained. Each collaborating institution followed its own protocols to collect whole blood in K2EDTA tubes. Collaborator samples were shipped for TCRbeta analysis as frozen whole blood, isolated PBMCs, or DNA extracted from either sample type. The sequenced sample consisted of peripheral blood. The chain is assembled from TRBV25-1 and TRBJ2-1, and 11 bases in between align with TRBD2. This TCR came from a woman aged 45-65 years with acute or convalescent COVID-19. The CDR3 protein: CASSKTSGTWSYNEQFF. The DNA sequence is given as TGTGCCAGCAGTAAGACTAGCGGGACTTGGTCCTACAATGAGCAGTTCTTC.